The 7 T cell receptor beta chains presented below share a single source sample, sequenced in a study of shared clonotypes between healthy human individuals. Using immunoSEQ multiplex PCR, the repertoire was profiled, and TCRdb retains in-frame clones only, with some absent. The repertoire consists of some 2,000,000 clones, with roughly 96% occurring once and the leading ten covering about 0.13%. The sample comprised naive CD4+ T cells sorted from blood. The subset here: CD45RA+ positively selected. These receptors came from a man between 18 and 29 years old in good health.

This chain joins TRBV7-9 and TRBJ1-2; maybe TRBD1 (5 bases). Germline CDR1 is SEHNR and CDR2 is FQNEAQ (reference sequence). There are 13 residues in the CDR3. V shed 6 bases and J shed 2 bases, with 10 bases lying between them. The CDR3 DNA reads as TGTGCCAGCAGGAATGACAGCAACTATGGCTACACCTTC. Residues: CASRNDSNYGYTF.

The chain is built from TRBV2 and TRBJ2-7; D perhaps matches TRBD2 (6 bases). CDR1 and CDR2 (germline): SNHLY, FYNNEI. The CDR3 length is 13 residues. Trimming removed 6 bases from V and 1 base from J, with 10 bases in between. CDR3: CASRWDWSYEQYF. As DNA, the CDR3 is TGTGCCAGCAGATGGGACTGGTCCTACGAGCAGTACTTC.

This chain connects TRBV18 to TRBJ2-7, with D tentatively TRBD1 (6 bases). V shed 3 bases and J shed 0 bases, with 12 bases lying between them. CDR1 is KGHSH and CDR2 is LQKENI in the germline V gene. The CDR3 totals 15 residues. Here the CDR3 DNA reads TGTGCCAGCTCACCGCGTACAGGGATCTCCTACGAGCAGTACTTC. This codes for CASSPRTGISYEQYF.

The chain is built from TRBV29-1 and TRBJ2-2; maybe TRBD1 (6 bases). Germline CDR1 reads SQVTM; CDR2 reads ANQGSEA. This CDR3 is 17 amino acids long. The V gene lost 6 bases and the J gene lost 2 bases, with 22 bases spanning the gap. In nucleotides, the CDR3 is TGCAGCGTATCTCCTGGGGTCCGGACAGCAAACACCGGGGAGCTGTTTTTT. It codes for CSVSPGVRTANTGELFF.

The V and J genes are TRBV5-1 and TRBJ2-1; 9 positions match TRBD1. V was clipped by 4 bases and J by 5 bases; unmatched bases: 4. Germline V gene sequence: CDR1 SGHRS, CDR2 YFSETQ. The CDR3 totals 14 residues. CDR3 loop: CASSRGQGDNEQFF. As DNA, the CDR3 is TGCGCCAGCAGCCGGGGACAGGGTGACAATGAGCAGTTCTTC.

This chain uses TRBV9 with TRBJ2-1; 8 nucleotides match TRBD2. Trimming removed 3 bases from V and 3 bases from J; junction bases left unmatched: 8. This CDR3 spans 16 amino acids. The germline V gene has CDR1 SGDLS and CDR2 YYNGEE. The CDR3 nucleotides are TGTGCCAGCAGCGGCTTAGCGGGGACCAGCTACAATGAGCAGTTCTTC. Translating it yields CASSGLAGTSYNEQFF.

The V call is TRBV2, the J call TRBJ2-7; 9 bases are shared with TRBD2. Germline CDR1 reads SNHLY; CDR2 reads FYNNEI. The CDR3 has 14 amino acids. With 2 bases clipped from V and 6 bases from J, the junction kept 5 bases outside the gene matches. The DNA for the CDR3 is TGTGCCAGCAGTGAACAGGGACTAGCTGGCGAGCAGTACTTC. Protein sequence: CASSEQGLAGEQYF.